These T cell receptor beta chains were read from a single sample in a study of cytomegalovirus exposure and HLA in healthy donors. Sequencing was performed with immunoSEQ multiplex PCR; in TCRdb, only in-frame clones are kept and a portion is missing. The table shows about 140,000 clones, with approximately 80% occurring only once. Specimen: PBMCs. The receptors derive from a man aged 35 to 55 in good health and CMV-seronegative. Both conserved end residues are part of each CDR3. A D gene is named only where the DNA matches it firmly. A clone size is listed for some rows: how often the clone was seen (once, few, many), or a class if it is expanded.

J,size,D,length,V,CDR3,DNA
TRBJ2-1,NA,TRBD2,14,TRBV10-2,CASSESSGGDEQFF,TGCGCCAGCAGTGAATCTAGCGGGGGAGATGAGCAGTTCTTC
TRBJ2-7,NA,TRBD1,12,TRBV28,CASGQGAWEQYF,TGTGCCAGCGGACAGGGGGCATGGGAGCAGTACTTC
TRBJ1-1,NA,NA,13,TRBV10-1,CASSVGRNTEAFF,TGCGCCAGCAGTGTTGGGAGAAACACTGAAGCTTTCTTT
TRBJ1-2,few,NA,14,TRBV5-1,CASSLEDQIIGYTF,TGCGCCAGCAGCTTGGAAGATCAGATAATAGGCTACACCTTC
TRBJ1-1,NA,TRBD1,14,TRBV29-1,CSVYSGQGASEAFF,TGCAGCGTTTATTCAGGACAGGGGGCATCTGAAGCTTTCTTT
TRBJ2-7,NA,NA,14,TRBV7-8,CASSSDRTLYEQYF,TGTGCCAGCAGCTCAGACAGGACCCTCTACGAGCAGTACTTC
TRBJ1-2,few,NA,15,TRBV6-5,CASHGVGAGDYGYTF,TGTGCCAGCCACGGAGTGGGGGCAGGAGACTATGGCTACACCTTC
TRBJ2-1,NA,NA,14,TRBV27,CASSSETGSNEQFF,TGTGCCAGCAGTAGTGAGACAGGATCCAATGAGCAGTTCTTC
TRBJ1-2,few,NA,18,TRBV5-4,CASSLYSTFSSLYAGYTF,TGTGCCAGCAGCTTGTATAGCACATTCTCCTCTCTCTATGCTGGCTACACCTTC
TRBJ2-2,once,NA,14,TRBV14,CASSQVRGIGELFF,TGTGCCAGCAGCCAAGTTCGGGGAATCGGGGAGCTGTTTTTT
TRBJ1-6,NA,TRBD1,13,TRBV28,CASSAVQGEALHF,TGTGCCAGCAGCGCCGTACAGGGGGAAGCCCTCCACTTT
TRBJ1-5,NA,NA,16,TRBV21-1,CASSSRTVGSNQPQHF,TGTGCCAGCAGCTCGCGGACTGTGGGGAGCAATCAGCCCCAGCATTTT
TRBJ1-2,NA,NA,15,TRBV4-3,CASSQDSAAPRGYTF,TGCGCCAGCAGCCAAGATAGCGCGGCCCCTCGGGGCTACACCTTC
TRBJ2-7,NA,TRBD1,16,TRBV5-1,CASSPVGGPTGSEQYF,TGCGCCAGCAGCCCAGTCGGAGGTCCGACAGGGTCCGAGCAGTACTTC
TRBJ2-7,NA,TRBD1,14,TRBV6-5,CASTGRGLRYEQYF,TGTGCCAGCACCGGCAGGGGGCTAAGATACGAGCAGTACTTC
TRBJ1-2,NA,NA,14,TRBV30,CAWSVDSEIYGYTF,TGTGCCTGGAGTGTCGACAGCGAGATCTATGGCTACACCTTC